Listed here are 27 T cell receptor beta chains from one sample, sequenced in a study of T-cell reconstitution after alpha-beta-depleted transplantation in children (dated by TCRdb to 2016 to 2017). To prepare the library, PCR was applied. Data came from an Illumina HiSeq 2500. Molecular barcoding was employed in the preparation of TCR libraries, with unique molecular identifiers being used to normalize TCRbeta repertoire quantification. TCRdb reanalyzed the raw reads on its own, using fastp at Q25 for trimming and MiXCR for clone calling, and kept in-frame beta chains. Every CDR3 protein is listed once, alongside the most common genes and DNA of its rows. This sample holds 420,000 or so distinct CDR3 sequences; approximately 10% were observed only once. The ten largest clonotypes hold roughly 5% of the sample. This sample comprised PBMCs from the stem cell graft donor, obtained from the stem cell graft. These receptors were collected from a human donor who donated a stem cell graft to a child with acute myeloid leukemia.

The chain uses TRBV7-9 and TRBJ2-4, with D possibly matching TRBD1 (5 bases). V was clipped by 5 bases and J by 4 bases, with 15 bases between them. CDR1 is SEHNR, CDR2 FQNEAQ, per germline (reference sequence). The CDR3 has 15 amino acids. The CDR3 nucleotides read TGTGCCAGCAGCGCCGACAGACGACCAAAAAACATTCAGTACTTC. Encoded protein: CASSADRRPKNIQYF.

This clonotype was seen at least ten times. The chain uses TRBV5-6 and TRBJ2-7; D gene ambiguous. The germline V gene has CDR1 SGHDT and CDR2 YYEEEE. The CDR3 is made up of 15 amino acids. Trimming took 2 bases from V and 7 from J, leaving 19 bases between them. The CDR3 bases are TGTGCCAGCAGCTTTCGTAGGGATGGGCCCTCTGAGCAGTACTTC. It encodes CASSFRRDGPSEQYF.

In this sample, this clonotype turned up a few times. V is TRBV5-6 and J is TRBJ2-2; D unclear. CDR3 length equals 12 residues. From germline, CDR1 is SGHDT and CDR2 YYEEEE. V lost 4 bases, J lost 6 bases, and 7 bases lay in between. The CDR3 DNA sequence: TGTGCCAGCAGCCCTTCTCCCGGGGAGCTGTTTTTT. Its translation is CASSPSPGELFF.

The chain employs TRBV6-1 and TRBJ2-3; 10 bases match TRBD2. Germline-derived CDR1 and CDR2 are MNHNS and SASEGT. The ends lost 7 bases at V and 6 bases at J; junction bases unmatched: 19. The CDR3 consists of 18 residues. For the CDR3, the DNA is TGTGCCAGCACTCACCACCGGGGGCTAGCGGGAGTCACTGATACGCAGTATTTT. It is translated as CASTHHRGLAGVTDTQYF.

The chain links TRBV7-9 to TRBJ1-4; D is ambiguous. The germline V gene encodes CDR1 SEHNR and CDR2 FQNEAQ (reference sequence). Trimming removed 5 bases at V and 3 bases at J, with 13 bases between. The CDR3 runs 15 residues. CDR3 DNA sequence: TGTGCCAGCAGCCTAGGGATGGATGCTAATGAAAAACTGTTTTTT. Protein sequence: CASSLGMDANEKLFF.

In this sample, this clonotype turned up a few times. The J gene is TRBJ2-1, the V gene TRBV20-1; no definite D call. The CDR3 is 14 residues long. Per germline, CDR1 DFQATT and CDR2 SNEGSKA (reference sequence). V was pared by 1 base and J by 0 bases, with 7 bases between. CDR3 sequence (DNA): TGCAGTGCTAGAGGGATCGGCTCCTACAATGAGCAGTTCTTC. This translates into CSARGIGSYNEQFF.

This chain joins TRBV20-1 and TRBJ2-1; 12 bases line up with TRBD1. This CDR3 has 17 residues. CDR1 is DFQATT and CDR2 is SNEGSKA in the germline V gene (reference sequence). The trim removed 4 bases at V and 0 bases at J, leaving 7 bases unmatched. CDR3 loop: CSAKGQGARASYNEQFF. Here the CDR3 DNA reads TGCAGTGCTAAGGGACAGGGGGCGCGGGCCTCCTACAATGAGCAGTTCTTC.

This clonotype was counted between two and nine times. The V call is TRBV20-1, the J call TRBJ1-5; D possibly corresponds to TRBD1 (6 bases). This CDR3 spans 13 amino acids. Germline lookup yields CDR1 DFQATT and CDR2 SNEGSKA (reference sequence). The germline V and J ends were trimmed by 0 bases and 6 bases, with 9 bases remaining between them. CDR3 protein: CSAREQGSQPQHF. For the CDR3, the DNA is TGCAGTGCTAGAGAACAGGGTAGTCAGCCCCAGCATTTT.

This sequence joins TRBV5-6 and TRBJ2-3, with 8 positions matching TRBD2. This CDR3 has 16 residues. CDR1 is SGHDT, CDR2 YYEEEE, per germline. The junction had 8 bases not matched to a gene; V was cut back by 1 base and J by 4 bases. The CDR3 spells CASSLRASGYSDTQYF. The CDR3, as DNA: TGTGCCAGCAGCTTGAGGGCTAGCGGGTACTCAGATACGCAGTATTTT. The entire variable domain, with the rest obtained from reference TRBV5-6 and TRBJ2-3, is as follows: DAGVTQSPTHLIKTRGQQVTLRCSPKSGHDTVSWYQQALGQGPQFIFQYYEEEERQRGNFPDRFSGHQFPNYSSELNVNALLLGDSALYLCASSLRASGYSDTQYFGPGTRLTVL.

This clonotype was counted at least ten times. V is TRBV9 and J is TRBJ2-4; a weak D match, TRBD2 (7 bases). Per the germline V gene, CDR1 is SGDLS and CDR2 is YYNGEE. V dropped 4 bases and J dropped 5 bases, with 19 bases sitting between them. The CDR3 sequence is 16 residues long. CDR3 loop: CASSPGEGNFQNIQYF. The CDR3, as DNA: TGTGCCAGCAGCCCAGGGGAGGGTAATTTCCAAAACATTCAGTACTTC.

The chain carries TRBV20-1 and TRBJ2-3; 15 bases line up with TRBD2. CDR1 is DFQATT, CDR2 SNEGSKA, per germline (reference sequence). With 4 bases clipped from V and 5 bases from J, the junction kept 7 bases outside the gene matches. The CDR3 totals 16 residues. CDR3 in DNA: TGCAGTGCTACCGGACTAGCGGGAGGGCAGGGAGATACGCAGTATTTT. This codes for CSATGLAGGQGDTQYF.

This clonotype was detected ten times or more. V and J are TRBV6-2 or TRBV6-3 and TRBJ1-3; D not resolved. The V and J ends lost 0 bases and 0 bases respectively, with 6 bases between them. CDR3 size: 15 residues. CDR1 is MNHEY, CDR2 SVGEGT, per germline. The CDR3 DNA is TGTGCCAGCAGTTACTCAAGTATCTCTGGAAACACCATATATTTT. Protein sequence: CASSYSSISGNTIYF.

This clonotype was seen a handful of times. This chain joins TRBV7-2 and TRBJ2-2, with TRBD2 identical over 8 bases. V trimming: 5 bases; J trimming: 1 base; junction bases outside the gene matches: 3. The CDR3 is made up of 15 amino acids. Germline V lookup: CDR1 SGHTA, CDR2 FQGNSA. This chain's CDR3 is CASSRLALNTGELFF. In DNA form, the CDR3 reads TGTGCCAGCAGCAGACTAGCGCTGAACACCGGGGAGCTGTTTTTT.

The chain uses TRBV7-9 and TRBJ2-2; D unresolved. The CDR3 has 13 residues. Looked up from germline, CDR1 is SEHNR and CDR2 is FQNEAQ (reference sequence). The V end lost 1 base, the J end lost 8 bases, and 8 bases lay between the germline ends. CDR3: CASSLGQLGELFF. The DNA for the CDR3 is TGTGCCAGCAGCTTAGGCCAGCTTGGGGAGCTGTTTTTT.

The rearrangement joins TRBV27 to TRBJ2-7, with 9 bases lining up with TRBD1. Trimming removed 5 bases from V and 2 bases from J; junction bases left unmatched: 7. The CDR3 spans 15 residues. Germline assignment: CDR1 MNHEY and CDR2 SMNVEV (reference sequence). For the CDR3, the DNA is TGTGCCAGCAGTCGACCGGGACAGGGTCCCTACGAGCAGTACTTC. It translates to CASSRPGQGPYEQYF.

This clonotype was counted only a few times. The chain joins TRBV10-3 to TRBJ2-1, with D unresolved. CDR1 ENHRY and CDR2 SYGVKD come from the germline V gene. The length of the CDR3 is 9 residues. With 8 bases removed from V and 12 bases from J, the gap between germline ends came to 8 bases. This CDR3 reads CAIPPGQFF. As DNA, the CDR3 is TGTGCCATCCCCCCGGGGCAGTTCTTC.

This clonotype has only a few counts. The V gene is TRBV12-3 or TRBV12-4, the J gene TRBJ2-7; TRBD1 matches 7 bases. V lost 6 bases and J lost 6; bases outside the gene matches: 5. The CDR3 is made up of 12 amino acids. The DNA for the CDR3 is TGTGCCAGCAGGTACTCAGGGGGCGAGCAGTACTTC. Translation: CASRYSGGEQYF.

This clonotype was detected ten times or more. J is TRBJ2-1 and V is TRBV9, with no clear D. The V end was cut by 2 bases, the J end by 7 bases, with 13 bases between. CDR1 SGDLS and CDR2 YYNGEE come from the germline V gene. This CDR3 region has 14 residues. This CDR3 is CASSVGIIENEQFF. For the CDR3, the DNA is TGTGCCAGCAGCGTCGGCATAATCGAGAATGAGCAGTTCTTC.

The sample holds many counts of this clonotype. J is TRBJ1-6 and V is TRBV9, with 9 bases that match TRBD1. V dropped 4 bases and J dropped 7; count of bases not matched to a gene: 9. This CDR3 spans 16 amino acids. Germline CDR1 and CDR2: SGDLS and YYNGEE. The CDR3 reads CASSPRTGVENSPLHF. The CDR3 DNA reads TGTGCCAGCAGCCCTCGGACAGGGGTTGAGAATTCACCCCTCCACTTT.

The chain links TRBV20-1 to TRBJ2-4; a weak D match, TRBD2 (5 bases). The germline V and J ends were trimmed by 5 bases and 8 bases, with 10 bases remaining between them. The CDR3 covers 11 residues. Germline V lookup: CDR1 DFQATT, CDR2 SNEGSKA (reference sequence). CDR3: CSARGTDIQYF. CDR3 in DNA: TGCAGTGCTCGGGGTACGGACATTCAGTACTTC.

The V call is TRBV12-3 or TRBV12-4, the J call TRBJ1-1; 9 bases are shared with TRBD1. J gave up 3 bases and V 2 bases, and 4 bases lay outside the gene matches. The CDR3 covers 15 residues. The CDR3 is CASSLPGQGYTEAFF. CDR3 bases: TGTGCCAGCAGTTTACCGGGACAGGGATACACTGAAGCTTTCTTT.

A few counts support this clonotype. The rearrangement uses TRBV5-8 and TRBJ2-7; the D gene is possibly TRBD1 (6 bases). From germline, CDR1 is SGHTS and CDR2 YDEGEE. Trimming pared 5 bases from V and 3 bases from J, leaving 12 bases between. The CDR3 is 13 amino acids. Written as DNA, the CDR3 is TGTGCCAGCAGTCCGGGACATATCTACGAGCAGTACTTC. It yields the protein CASSPGHIYEQYF.

This clonotype has a count of ten or more. The J gene is TRBJ1-2, the V gene TRBV4-3; TRBD1 is a possible D gene (5 bases). Deletions cut 1 base from V and 7 bases from J, with 16 bases between. The germline V gene encodes CDR1 LGHNA and CDR2 YSLEER. The CDR3 contains 15 residues. The CDR3 protein is CASSQGLGGVGGYTF. In nucleotides, the CDR3 is TGCGCCAGCAGCCAAGGCTTGGGGGGGGTCGGTGGCTACACCTTC.

The chain carries TRBV5-6 and TRBJ2-1, with D possibly called TRBD1 or TRBD2 (5 bases each). This CDR3 region has 15 residues. Germline CDR1 and CDR2: SGHDT and YYEEEE. With 6 bases removed from V and 0 bases from J, the gap between germline ends came to 13 bases. The CDR3 sequence: CASTRDPTSYNEQFF. CDR3 nucleotide sequence: TGTGCCAGCACCCGGGACCCCACCTCCTACAATGAGCAGTTCTTC.

This clonotype was picked up a small number of times. The chain employs TRBV3-1 and TRBJ2-1, with a tentative D call TRBD2 (5 bases). Germline CDR1 is LGHDT and CDR2 is YNNKEL (reference sequence). The CDR3 consists of 13 residues. The ends were cut back, 2 bases at V and 5 bases at J, with 7 bases in the middle. The CDR3 DNA sequence: TGTGCCAGCAGCCAACCGGGAAACAATGAGCAGTTCTTC. Its translation is CASSQPGNNEQFF.

The chain is built from TRBV29-1 and TRBJ2-1; possibly TRBD1 or TRBD2 for D (10 bases each). V lost 5 bases, J lost 4 bases, and 27 bases lay in between. The CDR3 covers 18 residues. CDR1 SQVTM and CDR2 ANQGSEA come from the germline V gene. The CDR3, as DNA: TGCAGCGTTTTCGGGACAGGGGCTAGCGGGAGAAGTTACAATGAGCAGTTCTTC. Its translation is CSVFGTGASGRSYNEQFF.

This clonotype was recorded many times. V and J are TRBV6-2 or TRBV6-3 and TRBJ2-2; D is possibly TRBD2 (6 bases). Trimming left V 0 bases short and J 1 base short, with 24 bases between. The CDR3 spans 21 residues. Germline assignment: CDR1 MNHEY and CDR2 SVGEGT. The CDR3 bases are TGTGCCAGCAGTTACTCCAGCAAGATAGCGGCCCCCTATCAGAACACCGGGGAGCTGTTTTTT. It specifies CASSYSSKIAAPYQNTGELFF.